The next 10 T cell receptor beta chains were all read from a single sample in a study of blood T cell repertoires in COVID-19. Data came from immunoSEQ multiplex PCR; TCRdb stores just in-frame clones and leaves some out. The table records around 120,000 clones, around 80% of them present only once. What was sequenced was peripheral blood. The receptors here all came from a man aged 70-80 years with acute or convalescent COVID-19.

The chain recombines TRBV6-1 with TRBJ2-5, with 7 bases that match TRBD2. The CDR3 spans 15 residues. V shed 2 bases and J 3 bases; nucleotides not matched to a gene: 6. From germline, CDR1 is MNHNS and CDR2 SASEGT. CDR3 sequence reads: CASSEPGLREETQYF. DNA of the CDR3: TGTGCCAGCAGTGAACCGGGACTAAGGGAAGAGACCCAGTACTTC.

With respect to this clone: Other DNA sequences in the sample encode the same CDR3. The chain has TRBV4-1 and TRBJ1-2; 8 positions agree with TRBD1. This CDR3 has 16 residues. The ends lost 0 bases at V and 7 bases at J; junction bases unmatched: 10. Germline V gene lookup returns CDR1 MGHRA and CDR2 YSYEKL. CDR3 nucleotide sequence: TGCGCCAGCAGCCAAGATTCTGGACAGGGCGTCCGTGGCTACACCTTC. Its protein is CASSQDSGQGVRGYTF.

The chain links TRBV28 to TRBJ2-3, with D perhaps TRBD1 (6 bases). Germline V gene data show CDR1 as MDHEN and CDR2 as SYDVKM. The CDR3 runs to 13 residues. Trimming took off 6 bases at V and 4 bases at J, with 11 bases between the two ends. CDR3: CASSEQGPDTQYF. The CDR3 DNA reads TGTGCCAGCAGCGAACAGGGTCCAGATACGCAGTATTTT.

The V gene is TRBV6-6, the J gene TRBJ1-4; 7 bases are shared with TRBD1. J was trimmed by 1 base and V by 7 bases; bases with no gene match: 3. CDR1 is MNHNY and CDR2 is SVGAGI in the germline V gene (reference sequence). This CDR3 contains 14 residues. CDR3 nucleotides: TGTGCCAGCAAGAGACAGGGAACTAATGAAAAACTGTTTTTT. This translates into CASKRQGTNEKLFF.

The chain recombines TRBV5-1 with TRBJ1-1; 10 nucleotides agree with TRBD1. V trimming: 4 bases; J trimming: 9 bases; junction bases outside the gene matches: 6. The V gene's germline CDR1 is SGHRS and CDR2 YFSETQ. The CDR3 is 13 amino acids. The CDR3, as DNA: TGCGCCAGCAGCGTTACGACAGGGGGCAAAGCTTTCTTT. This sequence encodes CASSVTTGGKAFF.

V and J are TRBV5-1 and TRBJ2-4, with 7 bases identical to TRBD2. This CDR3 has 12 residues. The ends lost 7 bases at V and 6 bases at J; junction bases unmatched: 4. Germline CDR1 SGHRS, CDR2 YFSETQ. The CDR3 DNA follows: TGCGCCAGCCGGGGGGAGACAAACATTCAGTACTTC. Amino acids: CASRGETNIQYF. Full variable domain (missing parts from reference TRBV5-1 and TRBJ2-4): KAGVTQTPRYLIKTRGQQVTLSCSPISGHRSVSWYQQTPGQGLQFLFEYFSETQRNKGNFPGRFSGRQFSNSRSEMNVSTLELGDSALYLCASRGETNIQYFGAGTRLSVL.

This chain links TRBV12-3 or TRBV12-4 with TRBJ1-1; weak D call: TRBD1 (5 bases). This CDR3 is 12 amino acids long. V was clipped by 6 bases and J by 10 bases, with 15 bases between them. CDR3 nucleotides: TGTGCCAGCAGCCCCAGGGCCTCCGGAGCTTTCTTT. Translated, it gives CASSPRASGAFF.

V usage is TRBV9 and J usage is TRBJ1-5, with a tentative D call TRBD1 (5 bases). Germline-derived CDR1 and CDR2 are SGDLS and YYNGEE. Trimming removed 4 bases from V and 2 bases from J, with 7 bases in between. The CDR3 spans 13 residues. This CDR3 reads CASSPGGNQPQHF. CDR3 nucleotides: TGTGCCAGCAGCCCGGGGGGCAATCAGCCCCAGCATTTT.

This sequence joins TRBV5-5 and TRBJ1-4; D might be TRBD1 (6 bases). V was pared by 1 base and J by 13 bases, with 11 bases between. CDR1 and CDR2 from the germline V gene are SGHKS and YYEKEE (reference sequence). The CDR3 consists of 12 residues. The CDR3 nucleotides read TGTGCCAGCAGCTTGATGGGGGCGGGACTGTTTTTT. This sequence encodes CASSLMGAGLFF.

The CDR3 sequence is CASSLDDRNYGYTF. CDR3 DNA: TGCGCCAGCAGCTTGGATGACAGAAACTATGGCTACACCTTC. The chain combines TRBV5-1 with TRBJ1-2, with D possibly matching TRBD1 (5 bases). The CDR3 length is 14 residues. V shed 0 bases and J shed 2 bases, with 8 bases lying between them. Per germline, CDR1 SGHRS and CDR2 YFSETQ.